These T cell receptor beta chains were read from a single sample in a study of cytotoxic CD8 clonotypes in ibrutinib-treated CLL. Profiled with immunoSEQ multiplex PCR; TCRdb holds only in-frame clones, not every one. The repertoire holds 150,000 to 250,000 clones, with around 72% as singletons. The sequences come from PBMCs, collected after 24 months of ibrutinib treatment. These receptors were collected from a human donor with chronic lymphocytic leukemia. The CDR3 runs from the conserved cysteine through the conserved F or W. Fields, in order: clone size, D gene, J gene, V gene, CDR3 protein, CDR3 DNA. A D gene is named only where the DNA matches it firmly. Rows give clone size only sometimes, using once, few, many, or a class for an expanded clone.

abundance: NA
d_gene: TRBD2
j_gene: TRBJ2-1
v_gene: TRBV4-1
CDR3aa: CASSQDRGLAGGRDEQFF
CDR3nt: TGCGCCAGCAGCCAAGATCGGGGACTAGCGGGAGGGAGGGATGAGCAGTTCTTC

abundance: NA
d_gene: NA
j_gene: TRBJ1-2
v_gene: TRBV2
CDR3aa: CASSVIGGTGSWKGGYTF
CDR3nt: TGTGCCAGCAGCGTTATTGGGGGAACAGGGTCGTGGAAGGGAGGCTACACCTTC

abundance: NA
d_gene: TRBD1
j_gene: TRBJ2-7
v_gene: TRBV2
CDR3aa: CANTGTGPYEQYF
CDR3nt: TGTGCCAACACCGGGACAGGGCCCTACGAGCAGTACTTC

abundance: NA
d_gene: NA
j_gene: TRBJ2-5
v_gene: TRBV30
CDR3aa: CAWSTGGAETQYF
CDR3nt: TGTGCCTGGAGTACCGGGGGCGCAGAGACCCAGTACTTC

abundance: NA
d_gene: NA
j_gene: TRBJ1-5
v_gene: TRBV7-8
CDR3aa: CASSFGQDYRPQHF
CDR3nt: TGTGCCAGCAGCTTTGGACAAGACTATCGGCCCCAGCATTTT

abundance: NA
d_gene: TRBD2
j_gene: TRBJ2-1
v_gene: TRBV29-1
CDR3aa: CSVMRIGTSGSPYNEQFF
CDR3nt: TGCAGCGTTATGAGAATCGGGACTAGCGGGAGTCCCTACAATGAGCAGTTCTTC

abundance: NA
d_gene: TRBD1
j_gene: TRBJ1-1
v_gene: TRBV5-4
CDR3aa: CASTEGQFNTEAFF
CDR3nt: TGTGCCAGCACGGAGGGACAGTTTAACACTGAAGCTTTCTTT

abundance: NA
d_gene: NA
j_gene: TRBJ2-7
v_gene: TRBV19
CDR3aa: CASSFGPSEQYF
CDR3nt: TGTGCCAGTAGTTTCGGACCATCGGAGCAGTACTTC

abundance: NA
d_gene: NA
j_gene: TRBJ2-5
v_gene: TRBV4-1
CDR3aa: CASSPTTGETQYF
CDR3nt: TGCGCCAGCAGCCCGACGACGGGGGAGACCCAGTACTTC

abundance: few
d_gene: NA
j_gene: TRBJ1-2
v_gene: TRBV11-2
CDR3aa: CASSSDRYGYTF
CDR3nt: TGTGCCAGCAGCTCTGACAGATATGGCTACACCTTC

abundance: few
d_gene: NA
j_gene: TRBJ2-1
v_gene: TRBV2
CDR3aa: CASRELVSEQFF
CDR3nt: TGTGCCAGCAGGGAGCTAGTCTCGGAGCAGTTCTTC

abundance: NA
d_gene: NA
j_gene: TRBJ2-7
v_gene: TRBV14
CDR3aa: CASSQDRYEQYF
CDR3nt: TGTGCCAGCAGCCAAGACAGGTACGAGCAGTACTTC

abundance: NA
d_gene: TRBD2
j_gene: TRBJ2-7
v_gene: TRBV7-6
CDR3aa: CASSLALAGTYEQYF
CDR3nt: TGTGCCAGCAGCTTAGCCTTAGCGGGGACTTACGAGCAGTACTTC

abundance: NA
d_gene: NA
j_gene: TRBJ2-5
v_gene: TRBV30
CDR3aa: CAWTSGGWAQYF
CDR3nt: TGTGCCTGGACTAGTGGGGGTTGGGCCCAGTACTTC

abundance: NA
d_gene: NA
j_gene: TRBJ2-3
v_gene: TRBV14
CDR3aa: CASSHGGGTDTQYF
CDR3nt: TGTGCCAGCAGCCACGGGGGAGGCACAGATACGCAGTATTTT

abundance: NA
d_gene: TRBD1
j_gene: TRBJ2-3
v_gene: TRBV2
CDR3aa: CARYEDPGGAADTQYF
CDR3nt: TGTGCCAGATATGAGGACCCAGGGGGCGCCGCAGATACGCAGTATTTT

abundance: NA
d_gene: NA
j_gene: TRBJ2-1
v_gene: TRBV21-1
CDR3aa: CASSKVQASGREMSRSYNEQFF
CDR3nt: TGTGCCAGCAGCAAAGTACAGGCTAGCGGGAGGGAAATGAGTAGATCCTACAATGAGCAGTTCTTC

abundance: NA
d_gene: TRBD1
j_gene: TRBJ1-4
v_gene: TRBV7-9
CDR3aa: CASSLGGGGLWEKLFF
CDR3nt: TGTGCCAGCAGCCTCGGAGGGGGCGGCTTGTGGGAAAAACTGTTTTTT

abundance: NA
d_gene: NA
j_gene: TRBJ2-7
v_gene: TRBV15
CDR3aa: CATSRDRGVSEQYF
CDR3nt: TGTGCCACCAGCAGAGATCGAGGAGTAAGCGAGCAGTACTTC

abundance: NA
d_gene: NA
j_gene: TRBJ1-5
v_gene: TRBV30
CDR3aa: CAPLSGENQPQHF
CDR3nt: TGTGCCCCACTATCGGGGGAAAATCAGCCCCAGCATTTT

abundance: NA
d_gene: NA
j_gene: TRBJ2-3
v_gene: TRBV4-2
CDR3aa: CASSQGLITDTQYF
CDR3nt: TGTGCCAGCAGCCAGGGACTTATCACAGATACGCAGTATTTT

abundance: once
d_gene: TRBD1
j_gene: TRBJ2-7
v_gene: TRBV11-2
CDR3aa: CASSLPPGGASYEQYF
CDR3nt: TGTGCCAGCAGCTTGCCCCCAGGGGGCGCCTCCTACGAGCAGTACTTC

abundance: NA
d_gene: NA
j_gene: TRBJ2-1
v_gene: TRBV15
CDR3aa: CATSRRVLYNEQFF
CDR3nt: TGTGCCACCAGCAGACGGGTTCTATACAATGAGCAGTTCTTC

abundance: few
d_gene: TRBD1
j_gene: TRBJ1-1
v_gene: TRBV5-1
CDR3aa: CASSADSQGREAFF
CDR3nt: TGCGCCAGCAGCGCTGACTCACAGGGGCGTGAAGCTTTCTTT

abundance: NA
d_gene: NA
j_gene: TRBJ1-5
v_gene: TRBV19
CDR3aa: CASSDSREGLNQPQHF
CDR3nt: TGTGCCAGTAGTGACAGCAGGGAGGGGCTAAATCAGCCCCAGCATTTT

abundance: NA
d_gene: TRBD2
j_gene: TRBJ2-1
v_gene: TRBV7-2
CDR3aa: CASSTGLAGLRDEQFF
CDR3nt: TGTGCCAGCAGCACGGGACTAGCGGGTCTTAGGGATGAGCAGTTCTTC

abundance: NA
d_gene: NA
j_gene: TRBJ2-1
v_gene: TRBV6-5
CDR3aa: CAISPELPFYNEQFF
CDR3nt: TGTGCCATCAGCCCAGAGCTTCCCTTCTACAATGAGCAGTTCTTC

abundance: NA
d_gene: NA
j_gene: TRBJ2-3
v_gene: TRBV5-1
CDR3aa: CASSLEGGTRTDTQYF
CDR3nt: TGCGCCAGCAGCTTGGAGGGCGGGACCCGCACAGATACGCAGTATTTT

abundance: NA
d_gene: NA
j_gene: TRBJ2-7
v_gene: TRBV7-2
CDR3aa: CASSHGSGEQYF
CDR3nt: TGTGCCAGCAGCCACGGGAGCGGCGAGCAGTACTTC

abundance: NA
d_gene: NA
j_gene: TRBJ2-5
v_gene: TRBV13
CDR3aa: CASSSLGEAQETQYF
CDR3nt: TGTGCCAGCAGCTCCTTGGGGGAGGCACAAGAGACCCAGTACTTC

abundance: NA
d_gene: TRBD1
j_gene: TRBJ2-7
v_gene: TRBV11-2
CDR3aa: CASSLRQGETYEQYF
CDR3nt: TGTGCCAGCAGCTTAAGACAGGGGGAAACCTACGAGCAGTACTTC

abundance: NA
d_gene: NA
j_gene: TRBJ1-5
v_gene: TRBV5-4
CDR3aa: CASSFGGGSNQPQHF
CDR3nt: TGTGCCAGCAGCTTTGGGGGAGGGAGCAATCAGCCCCAGCATTTT

abundance: NA
d_gene: TRBD1
j_gene: TRBJ2-5
v_gene: TRBV28
CDR3aa: CASSRTGRQETQYF
CDR3nt: TGTGCCAGCAGCAGGACAGGCCGCCAAGAGACCCAGTACTTC

abundance: NA
d_gene: NA
j_gene: TRBJ1-2
v_gene: TRBV10-3
CDR3aa: CAISSGGYGYTF
CDR3nt: TGTGCCATCAGCTCGGGAGGCTATGGCTACACCTTC

abundance: NA
d_gene: NA
j_gene: TRBJ2-7
v_gene: TRBV28
CDR3aa: CASSSTGGGNSNEQYF
CDR3nt: TGTGCCAGCAGTAGCACGGGCGGAGGGAATTCGAACGAGCAGTACTTC

abundance: NA
d_gene: NA
j_gene: TRBJ2-1
v_gene: TRBV18
CDR3aa: CASSPKLSYNEQFF
CDR3nt: TGTGCCAGCTCACCGAAACTCTCCTACAATGAGCAGTTCTTC

abundance: few
d_gene: TRBD2
j_gene: TRBJ2-7
v_gene: TRBV11-2
CDR3aa: CASSRVPSGAEVQYF
CDR3nt: TGTGCCAGCAGCCGCGTTCCTAGCGGAGCAGAGGTGCAGTACTTC

abundance: NA
d_gene: NA
j_gene: TRBJ2-5
v_gene: TRBV29-1
CDR3aa: CSARDNQETQYF
CDR3nt: TGCAGCGCCCGGGACAACCAAGAGACCCAGTACTTC

abundance: NA
d_gene: NA
j_gene: TRBJ1-2
v_gene: TRBV7-9
CDR3aa: CASSLAQRDGYTF
CDR3nt: TGTGCCAGCAGCTTAGCACAGCGTGATGGCTACACCTTC

abundance: NA
d_gene: TRBD2
j_gene: TRBJ2-3
v_gene: TRBV11-2
CDR3aa: CASSFIKGLGEDTQYF
CDR3nt: TGTGCCAGCAGCTTCATAAAGGGACTAGGGGAAGATACGCAGTATTTT

abundance: NA
d_gene: NA
j_gene: TRBJ1-5
v_gene: TRBV19
CDR3aa: CASSSDRNGQPQHF
CDR3nt: TGTGCCAGTAGTAGTGACAGGAATGGTCAGCCCCAGCATTTT

abundance: NA
d_gene: TRBD1
j_gene: TRBJ2-7
v_gene: TRBV6-1
CDR3aa: CASSSRGTGNYEQYF
CDR3nt: TGTGCCAGCAGTTCGCGAGGGACAGGAAACTACGAGCAGTACTTC

abundance: few
d_gene: NA
j_gene: TRBJ2-1
v_gene: TRBV11-3
CDR3aa: CASSSNFNEQFF
CDR3nt: TGTGCCAGCAGCTCCAATTTCAATGAGCAGTTCTTC

abundance: NA
d_gene: NA
j_gene: TRBJ2-7
v_gene: TRBV14
CDR3aa: CASSQVLALGYEQYF
CDR3nt: TGTGCCAGCAGCCAAGTACTCGCGCTCGGGTACGAGCAGTACTTC

abundance: NA
d_gene: NA
j_gene: TRBJ2-4
v_gene: TRBV9
CDR3aa: CASSGTERNIQYF
CDR3nt: TGTGCCAGCAGCGGGACGGAAAGAAACATTCAGTACTTC

abundance: NA
d_gene: NA
j_gene: TRBJ2-3
v_gene: TRBV6-4
CDR3aa: CASSDRGGLAENTDTQYF
CDR3nt: TGTGCCAGCAGTGATAGGGGGGGGCTAGCGGAGAACACAGATACGCAGTATTTT

abundance: NA
d_gene: NA
j_gene: TRBJ1-2
v_gene: TRBV27
CDR3aa: CASSSDSFMDYTF
CDR3nt: TGTGCCAGCAGTTCGGACAGCTTTATGGACTACACCTTC

abundance: NA
d_gene: NA
j_gene: TRBJ1-1
v_gene: TRBV7-9
CDR3aa: CASSISLQVFTEAFF
CDR3nt: TGTGCCAGCAGCATAAGCTTACAGGTGTTCACTGAAGCTTTCTTT

abundance: NA
d_gene: TRBD2
j_gene: TRBJ2-7
v_gene: TRBV9
CDR3aa: CASSPRGSGSTHEQYF
CDR3nt: TGTGCCAGCAGCCCTCGCGGTAGCGGGAGTACCCACGAGCAGTACTTC

abundance: few
d_gene: NA
j_gene: TRBJ2-5
v_gene: TRBV9
CDR3aa: CASSVAQGETQYF
CDR3nt: TGTGCCAGCAGCGTAGCCCAGGGTGAGACCCAGTACTTC

abundance: few
d_gene: TRBD2
j_gene: TRBJ2-3
v_gene: TRBV5-1
CDR3aa: CASSPSGRAADTQYF
CDR3nt: TGCGCCAGCAGCCCTAGCGGGAGGGCGGCAGATACGCAGTATTTT

abundance: NA
d_gene: NA
j_gene: TRBJ2-5
v_gene: TRBV27
CDR3aa: CASSFVPPATQYF
CDR3nt: TGTGCCAGCAGTTTTGTCCCCCCGGCGACCCAGTACTTC